A selection of T cell receptor beta chains follows, all from one sample in a study of cytomegalovirus exposure and HLA in healthy donors. Produced via immunoSEQ multiplex PCR; TCRdb's table is partial and in-frame only. The data show some 130,000 clones, with roughly 88% seen just once and around 6% held by the top ten. The sequencing input was PBMCs. Receptors originate from a woman between 18 and 29 years old in good health and CMV-seropositive. Each CDR3 is given with its conserved first and last residue. A D gene is named only where the DNA matches it firmly. Size is stated for part of the rows, as once, few or many counts, or as a class when the clone is expanded.

v_gene: TRBV10-1; d_gene: TRBD2; abundance: few; j_gene: TRBJ2-3; CDR3aa: CASSGSSGGFTDTQYF; CDR3nt: TGCGCCAGCAGTGGGAGTAGCGGGGGCTTCACAGATACGCAGTATTTT
v_gene: TRBV9; d_gene: NA; abundance: NA; j_gene: TRBJ1-2; CDR3aa: CASSAPDRGLGYTF; CDR3nt: TGTGCCAGCAGCGCGCCGGACAGAGGCCTCGGCTACACCTTC
v_gene: TRBV5-1; d_gene: NA; abundance: NA; j_gene: TRBJ2-7; CDR3aa: CASSFSPGSYEQYF; CDR3nt: TGCGCCAGCAGCTTTTCGCCAGGGTCCTACGAGCAGTACTTC
v_gene: TRBV4-1; d_gene: TRBD2; abundance: NA; j_gene: TRBJ2-3; CDR3aa: CASSLERGGTDTQYF; CDR3nt: TGCGCCAGCAGCCTGGAACGGGGGGGCACAGATACGCAGTATTTT
v_gene: TRBV6-1; d_gene: TRBD1; abundance: NA; j_gene: TRBJ2-1; CDR3aa: CASSVRQGSYNEQFF; CDR3nt: TGTGCCAGCAGTGTTCGACAGGGTTCCTACAATGAGCAGTTCTTC
v_gene: TRBV5-1; d_gene: TRBD1; abundance: NA; j_gene: TRBJ1-1; CDR3aa: CASRAADRGGTEAFF; CDR3nt: TGCGCCAGCCGCGCGGCGGACAGGGGAGGAACTGAAGCTTTCTTT
v_gene: TRBV7-9; d_gene: TRBD1; abundance: NA; j_gene: TRBJ1-1; CDR3aa: CASSHITRDRNTEAFF; CDR3nt: TGTGCCAGCAGTCATATAACCCGGGACAGGAACACTGAAGCTTTCTTT
v_gene: TRBV15; d_gene: NA; abundance: NA; j_gene: TRBJ2-1; CDR3aa: CATSRDSVLSYNEQFF; CDR3nt: TGTGCCACCAGCAGAGATTCTGTACTGTCCTACAATGAGCAGTTCTTC
v_gene: TRBV15; d_gene: NA; abundance: NA; j_gene: TRBJ1-3; CDR3aa: CATSQGDSGNTIYF; CDR3nt: TGTGCCACCAGTCAGGGCGACTCTGGAAACACCATATATTTT
v_gene: TRBV19; d_gene: TRBD1; abundance: NA; j_gene: TRBJ2-7; CDR3aa: CASSRGPSAYEQYF; CDR3nt: TGTGCCAGTAGCAGGGGGCCCTCCGCCTACGAGCAGTACTTC
v_gene: TRBV29-1; d_gene: TRBD1; abundance: NA; j_gene: TRBJ1-5; CDR3aa: CSAGDSQEPDQPQHF; CDR3nt: TGCAGCGCCGGGGACAGTCAAGAGCCAGATCAGCCCCAGCATTTT